A single sample is the source of the 9 T cell receptor beta chains below, sequenced in a study of blood T cell repertoires in COVID-19 (dated by TCRdb to the early 2020s). Preparation of the library involved the immunoSEQ multiplex PCR assay. Held by TCRdb, this immuneACCESS table contains in-frame sequences only and omits some clones. Under half of the omission traces to an unresolved V gene where checked; the cause of the rest is unknown. In this sample the table shows around 180,000 clones, roughly 79% of which occur a single time. Around 16% of the sample lies in the top ten. Material: peripheral blood. These receptors were taken from a man between 60 and 70 years old with active or convalescent COVID-19.

This clone appeared a few times. The chain is built from TRBV6-1 and TRBJ1-2; 8 positions agree with TRBD1. V lost 0 bases, J lost 2 bases, and 2 bases stayed unmatched. Germline CDR1 and CDR2: MNHNS and SASEGT. The CDR3 runs 15 residues. In DNA form, the CDR3 reads TGTGCCAGCAGTGAAGCTTGGACAGGGAACTATGGCTACACCTTC. Translating it yields CASSEAWTGNYGYTF.

The rearrangement uses TRBV24-1 and TRBJ2-2; 7 nucleotides match TRBD1. The J segment lost 6 bases and the V segment lost 2 bases, leaving 2 bases of the junction unmatched. The CDR3 totals 14 residues. Germline CDR1 and CDR2: KGHDR and SFDVKD. CDR3 sequence: CATSDSGQAGELFF. The CDR3 DNA reads TGTGCCACCAGTGATTCAGGACAGGCCGGGGAGCTGTTTTTT.

The chain is built from TRBV2 and TRBJ2-1; TRBD1 matches at 9 bases. This CDR3 has 14 amino acids. Per the germline V gene, CDR1 is SNHLY and CDR2 is FYNNEI. V gave up 4 bases and J gave up 6 bases; unmatched junction bases: 4. CDR3 loop: CASSVQGAGNEQFF. The CDR3 DNA sequence: TGTGCCAGCAGTGTACAGGGGGCAGGCAATGAGCAGTTCTTC.

CDR3 region: CASSLPEADTQYF. CDR3 nucleotide sequence: TGTGCCAGCAGCCTCCCGGAGGCAGATACGCAGTATTTT. The rearrangement uses TRBV3-1 (or the pseudogene TRBV3-2) and TRBJ2-3; D perhaps matches TRBD2 (5 bases). Germline V gene lookup returns CDR1 LGHDT and CDR2 YNNKEL (reference sequence). CDR3 length: 13 residues. V was clipped by 4 bases and J by 4 bases, with 9 bases between them.

The chain joins TRBV9 to TRBJ1-6; 7 bases fit TRBD1. V was clipped by 0 bases and J by 7 bases; unmatched bases: 4. This CDR3 contains 15 residues. In germline, CDR1 is SGDLS, CDR2 YYNGEE. The chain's CDR3 is CASSVDQGVNSPLHF. CDR3 sequence (DNA): TGTGCCAGCAGCGTAGATCAGGGGGTAAATTCACCCCTCCACTTT.

This chain joins TRBV30 and TRBJ2-7; 8 bases match TRBD2. This CDR3 comprises 15 residues. V gave up 0 bases and J gave up 4 bases; unmatched junction bases: 8. Germline CDR1 GTSNPN, CDR2 SVGIG (reference sequence). CDR3 sequence: CAWSVRISGAYEQYF. In nucleotides, the CDR3 is TGTGCCTGGAGTGTAAGAATTAGCGGGGCTTACGAGCAGTACTTC. Together with reference TRBV30 and TRBJ2-7, the CDR3 gives the full variable domain: SQTIHQWPATLVQPVGSPLSLECTVEGTSNPNLYWYRQAAGRGLQLLFYSVGIGQISSEVPQNLSASRPQDRQFILSSKKLLLSDSGFYLCAWSVRISGAYEQYFGPGTRLTVT.

The chain employs TRBV5-4 and TRBJ2-1; D is unclear. V lost 4 bases, J lost 4 bases, and 15 bases lay in between. CDR1 is SGHNT and CDR2 is YYREEE in the germline V gene (reference sequence). The CDR3 consists of 15 residues. The CDR3 loop reads CASSLPGGVYNEQFF. The CDR3 bases are TGTGCCAGCAGCCTACCTGGCGGAGTGTACAATGAGCAGTTCTTC.

The rearrangement links TRBV18 to TRBJ1-1; 8 positions match TRBD1. CDR3 length equals 15 residues. Germline lookup yields CDR1 KGHSH and CDR2 LQKENI. The V gene end was trimmed by 3 bases and the J gene end by 1 base; junction bases not matched to a gene: 4. CDR3 sequence (DNA): TGTGCCAGCTCACCGAGGGACAGGAGGAACACTGAAGCTTTCTTT. It encodes CASSPRDRRNTEAFF.

Written as DNA, the CDR3 is TGTGCCAGCAGCCCAAACCACGGGGGGCCGGCTTTCTTT. Protein: CASSPNHGGPAFF. V usage is TRBV3-1 (or the pseudogene TRBV3-2) and J usage is TRBJ1-1, with D possibly matching TRBD1 (6 bases). The CDR3 is 13 amino acids. The V end lost 4 bases, the J end lost 11 bases, and 17 bases lay between the germline ends. Looked up from germline, CDR1 is LGHDT and CDR2 is YNNKEL (reference sequence).